The table lists the clone carrying this T cell receptor beta chain with a few counts. Its antigen is not identified. The sample is drawn from a study of cytomegalovirus exposure and HLA in healthy donors. Notes on the study in general: Later findings reportedly placed an Asian-associated ancestry cluster below the approximately 630-donor mean for N-insertions. More clonal expansion characterized HLA-associated TCR beta chains than equally common others in a later analysis.

Likely unrecorded immune exposures existed in these nominally healthy donors. It was with 60 Vbeta and 13 Jbeta primers that the PCR ran. The method was immunoSEQ multiplex PCR; TCRdb's version includes in-frame clones alone and lacks a portion of them. The table has 160,000 or so clones, about four fifths seen once. Sequencing input: PBMCs. The receptor's source is a woman aged 25 to 39 in good health and CMV-seropositive.

This chain's CDR3 is CASSTLDIGYGYTF. The CDR3 DNA follows: TGTGCCAGCAGCACACTGGACATTGGGTATGGCTACACCTTC. The J gene is TRBJ1-2, the V gene TRBV9; TRBD1 might be the D (5 bases). With 4 bases removed from V and 5 bases from J, the gap between germline ends came to 15 bases. Germline CDR1 is SGDLS and CDR2 is YYNGEE. The length of the CDR3 is 14 residues.